These T cell receptor beta chains were read from a single sample in a study of post-analysis software for immune sequencing data. MiXCR, run by TCRdb on the PCR reads, gives a single entry per CDR3 protein. The table has roughly 200,000 distinct CDR3 sequences, 25% to 35% seen once. The sequencing sample was made of blood. The receptors shown here come from a girl aged 2-17 years with multiple sclerosis. Both conserved end residues are part of each CDR3. D genes are given only for firm matches. Some rows have no size entry. The others give once, few or many, or a class for an expanded clone.

DNA	CDR3	V	J	size	D
TGTGCCAGCAGCAGGGGACAGGGGAAGGTAGAGACCCAGTACTTC	CASSRGQGKVETQYF	TRBV7-9	TRBJ2-5	many	TRBD1
TGCGCCAGCAGCCCTACTACCGGAGGCTTCTACGAGCAGTACTTC	CASSPTTGGFYEQYF	TRBV5-1	TRBJ2-7	many	-
TGCAGTGCTTTCACAGGAGTTGGACATGAAGCTTTCTTT	CSAFTGVGHEAFF	TRBV20-1	TRBJ1-1	few	-
TGTGCCACCGGGGACAGGGGTAGCTATGGCTACACCTTC	CATGDRGSYGYTF	TRBV15	TRBJ1-2	many	TRBD1
TGCAGTGCTATAGGCCCCGGCGGAAGCACAGATACGCAGTATTTT	CSAIGPGGSTDTQYF	TRBV20-1	TRBJ2-3	-	-
TGCAGTGCCAGACGACTAGCGGGGGGGCCCTTCTCCTACAATGAGCAGTTCTTC	CSARRLAGGPFSYNEQFF	TRBV20-1	TRBJ2-1	many	TRBD2
TGTGCCAGCAGTGGGACTAGCGGGGGAAACATTCAGTACTTC	CASSGTSGGNIQYF	TRBV6-1	TRBJ2-4	many	TRBD2
TGTGCCAGCAACCTAGCGGGAGAGTCCTACAATGAGCAGTTCTTC	CASNLAGESYNEQFF	TRBV7-9	TRBJ2-1	many	TRBD2
TGTGCCAGCAGCTCGACTAGCGGGGGGCCCTCCTACAATGAGCAGTTCTTC	CASSSTSGGPSYNEQFF	TRBV7-9	TRBJ2-1	many	TRBD2
TGCAGCGTTGAAGATCGACAGCAACACTGCGAGCAGTACTTC	CSVEDRQQHCEQYF	TRBV29-1	TRBJ2-7	-	-
TGCAGTGATACAGGGAGGCAAGAGACCCAGTACTTC	CSDTGRQETQYF	TRBV29-1	TRBJ2-5	many	-
TGTGCCAGCAGCCCGGACAGGGGGTACAATGAGCAGTTCTTC	CASSPDRGYNEQFF	TRBV3-1	TRBJ2-1	-	TRBD1
TGTGCCAGCAGCTTAGCGTTAGCGGGAGGGAAAGGCGGGGAGCTGTTTTTT	CASSLALAGGKGGELFF	TRBV7-2	TRBJ2-2	-	TRBD2
TGCGCCAGCAGTGAGCCACGCGCCGGAAGCCTTGTGTCACCCCTCCACTTT	CASSEPRAGSLVSPLHF	TRBV10-2	TRBJ1-6	many	-
TGTGCCAGCTCACCATCGGCGGAAGCTAACACTGAAGCTTTCTTT	CASSPSAEANTEAFF	TRBV18	TRBJ1-1	-	-
TGTGCCAGCAGTTCCCCGGGCGGGGCCTACGAGCAGTACTTC	CASSSPGGAYEQYF	TRBV28	TRBJ2-7	few	-
TGCGCCAGCAGTCCAGGGAGGGAGAAAAACATTCAGTACTTC	CASSPGREKNIQYF	TRBV5-1	TRBJ2-4	-	TRBD2
TGTGCCAACTCACCTTCACAGCAAGAGACCCAGTTCTTC	CANSPSQQETQFF	TRBV18	TRBJ2-1	-	-
TGCGCCAGCAGCCAAGATCCGGGACTAGCCCTGGAGCAGTTCTTC	CASSQDPGLALEQFF	TRBV4-1	TRBJ2-1	many	TRBD2
TGTGCCAGCAGCAAAGCCGGGAACTATGGCTACACCTTC	CASSKAGNYGYTF	TRBV21-1	TRBJ1-2	-	-
TGTGCCACCGACCGGGACGGCAAGGAGACCCAGTACTTC	CATDRDGKETQYF	TRBV2	TRBJ2-5	-	-
TGTGCCAGCAGTTTTGGGAGCACCTTCTCCTACGAGCAGTACTTC	CASSFGSTFSYEQYF	TRBV28	TRBJ2-7	many	-
TGCAGTGCTAGAGGGGCGCGGACTAGCACAGATACGCAGTATTTT	CSARGARTSTDTQYF	TRBV20-1	TRBJ2-3	many	-
TGTGCCAGCAGTTATGGTATAGTTAGTCCCTACGAGCAGTACTTC	CASSYGIVSPYEQYF	TRBV6-5	TRBJ2-7	many	-
TGTGCCAGCAGTGCCCTGACAGGGGGCGGTCGGTCACCCCTCCACTTT	CASSALTGGGRSPLHF	TRBV27	TRBJ1-6	few	TRBD1
TGTGCCAGCAGTCCATCGGGACAGGGGAACACTGAAGCTTTCTTT	CASSPSGQGNTEAFF	TRBV28	TRBJ1-1	few	TRBD1
TGTGCCAGCAGAGCCTCGGTAAGAGACACTGAAGCTTTCTTT	CASRASVRDTEAFF	TRBV6-2/TRBV6-3	TRBJ1-1	-	-
TGCGCCAGCAGCCAAGTATTCCTAAGGATCGGGGGCCTAAGGGAGCAGTACTTC	CASSQVFLRIGGLREQYF	TRBV4-1	TRBJ2-7	-	-
TGCAGCGTTGTTATCAGAAGAATGAACACTGAAGCTTTCTTT	CSVVIRRMNTEAFF	TRBV29-1	TRBJ1-1	few	-
TGCAGCGTCTACACTGACACCATGAACACTGAAGCTTTCTTT	CSVYTDTMNTEAFF	TRBV29-1	TRBJ1-1	-	-
TGCGCCAGCAGCTTCCCCGATTTTAATTCACCCCTCCACTTT	CASSFPDFNSPLHF	TRBV5-1	TRBJ1-6	few	-
TGCAGTGCTAGATCGGGGACCGTCTTCTTC	CSARSGTVFF	TRBV20-1	TRBJ2-1	few	-
TGTGCCAGCAGTGACGCTAAGGGGGGGCCTATTTACAATGAGCAGTTCTTC	CASSDAKGGPIYNEQFF	TRBV2	TRBJ2-1	many	-
TGTGCCAGCAGCGGGGGGGGATCCTACGAGCAGTACTTC	CASSGGGSYEQYF	TRBV9	TRBJ2-7	-	TRBD2
TGCAGTGCTTTCCCGGACAGGGTAAACGGCTACACCTTC	CSAFPDRVNGYTF	TRBV20-1	TRBJ1-2	many	TRBD1
TGTGCCAGCAGACGGACAGGGGCCAAGAACACTGAAGCTTTCTTT	CASRRTGAKNTEAFF	TRBV6-2/TRBV6-3	TRBJ1-1	-	TRBD1
TGTGCCACCTCAGGGGGTTCCCCTCAGTACGAGCAGTACTTC	CATSGGSPQYEQYF	TRBV10-3	TRBJ2-7	many	TRBD1
TGTGCCAGCGTTAGCACGCCGAACACCGGGGAGCTGTTTTTT	CASVSTPNTGELFF	TRBV6-6	TRBJ2-2	few	-
TGTGCCAGCAGTTTTAGGGACAGGGGTCTTGGCGAGCAGTACTTC	CASSFRDRGLGEQYF	TRBV28	TRBJ2-7	few	TRBD1
TGCAGTGCCCAGAGGGGGGAGTCCTATAATTCACCCCTCCACTTT	CSAQRGESYNSPLHF	TRBV20-1	TRBJ1-6	few	-
TGCAGTGCTAGAGTCGCTCCAGGGTTACCTGAGCAGTTCTTC	CSARVAPGLPEQFF	TRBV20-1	TRBJ2-1	-	-
TGTGCCAGCAGTCGGGTGGTCGGGGGAACAGATACGCAGTATTTT	CASSRVVGGTDTQYF	TRBV12-3/TRBV12-4	TRBJ2-3	-	-